This T cell receptor (beta chain) was documented in a study of blood T cell repertoires in COVID-19. The protocol was immunoSEQ multiplex PCR, while the TCRdb copy is restricted to in-frame clones and leaves out a portion. The sample comprises roughly 240,000 clones, about 84% of which are singletons, and about 6% rests with the top ten. Germline V gene data show CDR1 as MNHEY and CDR2 as SVGAGI. The CDR3 extends over 14 amino acids. V was clipped by 4 bases and J by 7 bases; unmatched bases: 1. Patients from Seattle were sampled longitudinally, starting during active infection. Sequenced: peripheral blood. The rearrangement uses TRBV6-5 and TRBJ1-6; 10 bases are shared with TRBD1. The sequence derives from a woman of 80 years or more with COVID-19, enrolled during active disease. CDR3 bases: TGTGCCAGCAGTTTGGGACAGGGGAATTCACCCCTCCACTTT. This codes for CASSLGQGNSPLHF.